This passage covers 28 T cell receptor beta chains from one sample sequenced in a study of PD-1 blockade in classical Hodgkin lymphoma. Each patient's relapse followed autologous stem cell transplantation, and brentuximab vedotin exposure varied. Produced via immunoSEQ multiplex PCR; TCRdb's table is partial and in-frame only. The repertoire holds 20,000 to 25,000 clones, with about two thirds as singletons. Sample: peripheral blood mononuclear cells (PBMCs), taken at baseline. All receptors derive from a human donor with classical Hodgkin lymphoma.

This clone was counted between two and nine times. The rearrangement links TRBV6-5 to TRBJ2-1, with D uncertain. The V gene's germline CDR1 is MNHEY and CDR2 SVGAGI. Trimming removed 5 bases from V and 11 bases from J, with 10 bases in between. The CDR3 contains 11 residues. The CDR3 nucleotides are TGTGCCAGCAGTGCAGGAGCCAAGCAGTTCTTC. As protein: CASSAGAKQFF.

The J gene is TRBJ1-2, the V gene TRBV9; 9 positions agree with TRBD1. V dropped 3 bases and J dropped 7; count of bases not matched to a gene: 7. This CDR3 comprises 14 residues. Germline CDR1 and CDR2: SGDLS and YYNGEE. Here the CDR3 reads CASSARDRATGYTF. In DNA, the CDR3 is TGTGCCAGCAGCGCACGGGACAGGGCGACTGGCTACACCTTC. Full variable domain (missing parts from reference TRBV9 and TRBJ1-2): DSGVTQTPKHLITATGQRVTLRCSPRSGDLSVYWYQQSLDQGLQFLIQYYNGEERAKGNILERFSAQQFPDLHSELNLSSLELGDSALYFCASSARDRATGYTFGSGTRLTVV.

The CDR3 here is CASIIDSTNTEAFF. CDR3 nucleotides: TGTGCCAGCATTATAGACAGTACGAACACTGAAGCTTTCTTT. This rearrangement joins TRBV2 to TRBJ1-1; D is perhaps TRBD1 (5 bases). Germline lookup yields CDR1 SNHLY and CDR2 FYNNEI. This CDR3 comprises 14 residues. Trimming shortened V by 7 bases and J by 1 base, and 13 bases separated the two germline ends.

This clone was counted a single time. This chain connects TRBV4-3 to TRBJ1-2; no definite D call. V gave up 2 bases and J gave up 2 bases, with 15 bases separating them. Germline V gene lookup returns CDR1 LGHNA and CDR2 YSLEER. The CDR3 sequence is 16 residues long. The CDR3 spells CASSQHFLRENYGYTF. The CDR3 DNA follows: TGCGCCAGCAGCCAACACTTTTTGAGGGAGAACTATGGCTACACCTTC.

The rearrangement links TRBV7-2 to TRBJ2-1; D possibly corresponds to TRBD2 (5 bases). CDR1 and CDR2 from the germline V gene are SGHTA and FQGNSA. This CDR3 comprises 14 residues. The V end was cut by 4 bases, the J end by 5 bases, with 12 bases between. This CDR3 is CASSWAVAHNEQFF. CDR3 nucleotide sequence: TGTGCCAGCAGCTGGGCGGTAGCGCACAATGAGCAGTTCTTC. Filled out from reference TRBV7-2 and TRBJ2-1, the complete variable domain reads GAGVSQSPSNKVTEKGKDVELRCDPISGHTALYWYRQSLGQGLEFLIYFQGNSAPDKSGLPSDRFSAERTGGSVSTLTIQRTQQEDSAVYLCASSWAVAHNEQFFGPGTRLTVL.

This chain uses TRBV6-6 with TRBJ1-6; D not certain. Trimming left V 7 bases short and J 7 bases short, with 11 bases between. The CDR3 runs 13 residues. CDR1 and CDR2 from the germline V gene are MNHNY and SVGAGI (reference sequence). The CDR3, as DNA: TGTGCCAGCACTAGCTCCCCCAATTCACCCCTCCACTTT. It specifies CASTSSPNSPLHF.

The sample holds a few counts of this clone. The J gene is TRBJ1-1, the V gene TRBV29-1; 8 bases align to TRBD1. Germline trimming cut 6 bases from V and 1 base from J; bases unmatched to any gene: 4. There are 13 residues in the CDR3. The germline gives CDR1 SQVTM, CDR2 ANQGSEA. The CDR3 coding sequence is TGCAGCGTCGGGACAGGTTCGAACACTGAAGCTTTCTTT. This codes for CSVGTGSNTEAFF.

CDR3 sequence reads: CASSMTRDSSYEQYF. DNA for the CDR3: TGTGCCAGTAGTATGACCCGGGACAGCTCCTACGAGCAGTACTTC. The V and J genes are TRBV19 and TRBJ2-7, with TRBD1 matching over 7 bases. The CDR3 loop spans 15 amino acids. Germline V gene sequence: CDR1 LNHDA, CDR2 SQIVND (reference sequence). V was pared by 3 bases and J by 0 bases, with 5 bases of the junction left unmatched.

V usage is TRBV28 and J usage is TRBJ1-5; 8 bases map to TRBD1. Germline assignment: CDR1 MDHEN and CDR2 SYDVKM. J gave up 4 bases and V 7 bases, and 3 bases lay outside the gene matches. The CDR3 extends over 13 amino acids. CDR3 protein: CASTNRGNQPQHF. CDR3 coding DNA: TGTGCCAGCACTAACAGGGGGAATCAGCCCCAGCATTTT.

This clone has a single count. The chain employs TRBV6-1 and TRBJ2-3; TRBD1 agrees at 8 bases. CDR3 length equals 15 residues. The V segment lost 2 bases and the J segment 6 bases; nucleotides outside the gene matches: 7. Germline lookup yields CDR1 MNHNS and CDR2 SASEGT. CDR3 amino acids: CASSETLTGADTQYF. The CDR3 DNA sequence: TGTGCCAGCAGTGAAACCCTGACAGGGGCGGATACGCAGTATTTT.

This clone was seen once. The germline gene is not matched at one end of the junction; a read error may be the cause. Other nucleotide sequences in the sample specify the same CDR3. This chain uses TRBV27 with TRBJ1-1; tentatively, D is TRBD1 (6 bases). This CDR3 region has 14 residues. CDR1 and CDR2 (germline): MNHEY, SMNVEV (reference sequence). Here the CDR3 DNA reads TGTGCCAGCAGTCCGGACAGACGAGGAACTGAGGCTTTCTTT. It is translated as CASSPDRRGTEAFF.

The chain uses TRBV5-6 and TRBJ1-3; 8 positions agree with TRBD1. This CDR3 has 16 residues. Germline V gives CDR1 SGHDT, CDR2 YYEEEE. The trim removed 5 bases at V and 3 bases at J, leaving 10 bases unmatched. In DNA form, the CDR3 reads TGTGCCAGCAGACGTCGCCAGGGGGCTTTTGGAAACACCATATATTTT. This codes for CASRRRQGAFGNTIYF.

This clone appeared once. The rearrangement joins TRBV28 to TRBJ1-5; D gene unclear. The CDR3 extends over 12 amino acids. V lost 7 bases, J lost 3 bases, and 7 bases lay in between. Germline CDR1 reads MDHEN; CDR2 reads SYDVKM. The CDR3, as DNA: TGTGCCAGCACCATCCCCAATCAGCCCCAGCATTTT. Translating it yields CASTIPNQPQHF. The full variable domain, with the rest looked up from reference TRBV28 and TRBJ1-5, is DVKVTQSSRYLVKRTGEKVFLECVQDMDHENMFWYRQDPGLGLRLIYFSYDVKMKEKGDIPEGYSVSREKKERFSLILESASTNQTSMYLCASTIPNQPQHFGDGTRLSIL.

This clone was observed a single time. The chain employs TRBV7-9 and TRBJ2-5; 7 bases are a match to TRBD1. The CDR3 spans 14 residues. Germline-derived CDR1 and CDR2 are SEHNR and FQNEAQ (reference sequence). With V trimmed by 5 bases and J by 2 bases, 5 bases remained unmatched. CDR3 sequence reads: CASSLQGNQETQYF. The DNA of the CDR3 is TGTGCCAGCAGCCTACAGGGGAATCAAGAGACCCAGTACTTC. Together with reference TRBV7-9 and TRBJ2-5, the CDR3 gives the full variable domain: DTGVSQNPRHKITKRGQNVTFRCDPISEHNRLYWYRQTLGQGPEFLTYFQNEAQLEKSRLLSDRFSAERPKGSFSTLEIQRTEQGDSAMYLCASSLQGNQETQYFGPGTRLLVL.

This sequence joins TRBV7-9 and TRBJ1-2; the match to TRBD1 covers 9 bases. CDR3 length: 13 residues. Germline V CDR1 and CDR2: SEHNR, FQNEAQ (reference sequence). V shed 5 bases, J shed 5 bases, and the junction held 3 bases outside the gene matches. DNA of the CDR3: TGTGCCAGCAGCCCGACAGGGGGATATGGCTACACCTTC. Translating it yields CASSPTGGYGYTF. The full variable domain, rest sourced from reference TRBV7-9 and TRBJ1-2, is DTGVSQNPRHKITKRGQNVTFRCDPISEHNRLYWYRQTLGQGPEFLTYFQNEAQLEKSRLLSDRFSAERPKGSFSTLEIQRTEQGDSAMYLCASSPTGGYGYTFGSGTRLTVV.

V and J are TRBV10-1 and TRBJ1-1; TRBD1 matches 7 bases. From germline, CDR1 is WNHNN and CDR2 SYGVQD (reference sequence). The J segment lost 1 base and the V segment lost 2 bases, leaving 4 bases of the junction unmatched. This CDR3 is built from 15 residues. The DNA of the CDR3 is TGCGCCAGCAGTGAGACCGGGACAGCGAACACTGAAGCTTTCTTT. It yields the protein CASSETGTANTEAFF.

The chain joins TRBV5-5 to TRBJ1-1, with D perhaps TRBD1 (5 bases). Germline CDR1 SGHKS, CDR2 YYEKEE (reference sequence). This CDR3 is 19 amino acids long. With 0 bases removed from V and 5 bases from J, the gap between germline ends came to 26 bases. The CDR3 nucleotides are TGTGCCAGCAGCTTGGGGGAGGGGTCAGGGTATGGTGGTGGGACTGAAGCTTTCTTT. As protein: CASSLGEGSGYGGGTEAFF.

The genes are TRBV11-2 and TRBJ2-3, with TRBD2 identical over 10 bases. The CDR3 contains 16 residues. Germline values: CDR1 SGHAT, CDR2 FQNNGV. Trimming cost V 1 base and J 6 bases; bases outside gene matches: 7. CDR3 sequence: CASSLGAGGPVDTQYF. The CDR3 bases are TGTGCCAGCAGCTTAGGAGCGGGGGGGCCGGTGGATACGCAGTATTTT.

This clone has more than one count but fewer than ten. The chain has TRBV6-5 and TRBJ2-1; D is unresolved. This CDR3 spans 11 amino acids. V lost 6 bases to trimming and J lost 6 bases, with 6 bases between them. The germline CDR1 and CDR2 sequences are MNHEY and SVGAGI. In nucleotides, the CDR3 is TGTGCCAGCAGAACCCTCAATGAGCAGTTCTTC. It specifies CASRTLNEQFF.

The V call is TRBV30, the J call TRBJ2-5, with D possibly being TRBD1 or TRBD2 (6 bases each). Trimming removed 1 base at V and 1 base at J, with 16 bases between. Germline V gene lookup returns CDR1 GTSNPN and CDR2 SVGIG (reference sequence). This CDR3 region has 16 residues. Written as DNA, the CDR3 is TGTGCCTGGAGTGATAATTGGGGGGCGATCCAAGAGACCCAGTACTTC. It encodes CAWSDNWGAIQETQYF.

This clone appeared a few times. This chain connects TRBV19 to TRBJ1-2, with TRBD1 matching over 9 bases. The CDR3 is made up of 14 amino acids. Germline V gene sequence: CDR1 LNHDA, CDR2 SQIVND (reference sequence). The J segment lost 6 bases and the V segment lost 2 bases, leaving 4 bases of the junction unmatched. The CDR3 region is CASSILGTGNGYTF. CDR3 sequence (DNA): TGTGCCAGTAGTATACTGGGGACAGGGAATGGCTACACCTTC.

The chain recombines TRBV5-4 with TRBJ2-6; D not certain. V shed 4 bases and J shed 0 bases, with 17 bases lying between them. The CDR3 sequence is 18 residues long. Germline CDR1 and CDR2: SGHNT and YYREEE (reference sequence). The CDR3 DNA sequence: TGTGCCAGCAGCCTTGCCCGAGGAGCTTCCTCTGGGGCCAACGTCCTGACTTTC. As protein: CASSLARGASSGANVLTF. Using reference TRBV5-4 and TRBJ2-6 for the parts outside the CDR3, the full variable domain is ETGVTQSPTHLIKTRGQQVTLRCSSQSGHNTVSWYQQALGQGPQFIFQYYREEENGRGNFPPRFSGLQFPNYSSELNVNALELDDSALYLCASSLARGASSGANVLTFGAGSRLTVL.

The V gene is TRBV4-2, the J gene TRBJ2-1; 7 bases align to TRBD2. In germline, CDR1 is LGHNA, CDR2 YNFKEQ. Trimming at V came to 2 bases and at J to 12 bases, leaving 7 bases not matched to a gene. This CDR3 is built from 13 residues. The CDR3 here is CASSQSSGKGQFF. CDR3 DNA: TGTGCCAGCAGCCAATCTAGCGGCAAAGGGCAGTTCTTC.

The J gene is TRBJ1-3, the V gene TRBV19, with TRBD1 matching over 7 bases. V dropped 1 base and J dropped 2; count of bases not matched to a gene: 5. Germline V lookup: CDR1 LNHDA, CDR2 SQIVND (reference sequence). The CDR3 loop spans 16 amino acids. For the CDR3, the DNA is TGTGCCAGTAGTATAGCCAACACAGGGGCTGGAAACACCATATATTTT. It is translated as CASSIANTGAGNTIYF.

The CDR3 loop is CASSLDSGSSGELFF. The CDR3 DNA reads as TGTGCCAGCAGCTTGGACAGCGGGAGCTCCGGGGAGCTGTTTTTT. The chain couples TRBV5-4 to TRBJ2-2; 8 nucleotides line up with TRBD2. Trimming cost V 0 bases and J 6 bases; bases outside gene matches: 4. Germline V gene data show CDR1 as SGHNT and CDR2 as YYREEE (reference sequence). The CDR3 has 15 residues.

This clone was observed a few times. The rearrangement joins TRBV20-1 to TRBJ2-3; no reliable D call. The CDR3 is made up of 11 amino acids. Per the germline V gene, CDR1 is DFQATT and CDR2 is SNEGSKA (reference sequence). V lost 5 bases and J lost 5, with 8 bases in between. The DNA for the CDR3 is TGCAGTGCTTTAGTTGGAGATACGCAGTATTTT. This sequence encodes CSALVGDTQYF.

The chain carries TRBV6-5 and TRBJ1-5, with no clear D. This CDR3 region has 13 residues. CDR1 is MNHEY and CDR2 is SVGAGI in the germline V gene. V lost 4 bases and J lost 7, with 11 bases in between. CDR3 in amino acids: CASSSRAGQPQHF. As DNA, the CDR3 is TGTGCCAGCAGTTCACGGGCGGGGCAGCCCCAGCATTTT.

This clone qualifies as medium-sized. The rearrangement links TRBV6-5 to TRBJ1-5; D unclear. V was shortened by 6 bases and J by 6 bases, with 15 bases between the two germline ends. The length of the CDR3 is 14 residues. Germline loops: CDR1 MNHEY, CDR2 SVGAGI. CDR3 sequence reads: CASRRTETAQPQHF. CDR3 sequence (DNA): TGTGCCAGCAGGAGGACTGAGACGGCTCAGCCCCAGCATTTT.